This TCR beta chain was profiled in a study of long-term antiretroviral therapy in people with HIV. V lost 2 bases, J lost 0 bases, and 8 bases stayed unmatched. This CDR3 contains 18 residues. The V gene's germline CDR1 is SGHRS and CDR2 YFSETQ. This clone has just one count. Held in samples before DNA extraction were about 0.85-11 million cryopreserved PBMC. Sequencing relied on immunoSEQ assay v3.0, run at survey level. Produced via immunoSEQ multiplex PCR; TCRdb's table is partial and in-frame only. The sample holds approximately 21,000 clones, 88% seen once. The gene calls are TRBV5-1 and TRBJ2-6; 7 bases agree with TRBD2. This clonotype originated in a man aged 55 to 70 with HIV. Specimen: unsorted PBMCs, collected 2.3 years after starting antiretroviral therapy. CDR3 residues: CASSFWLAVNSGANVLTF. CDR3 sequence (DNA): TGCGCCAGCAGCTTTTGGCTAGCGGTTAACTCTGGGGCCAACGTCCTGACTTTC.